One and the same sample provided the 23 T cell receptor beta chains below, sequenced in a study of CD8 T cells in ankylosing spondylitis. TCRdb fed the 5' RACE reads into MiXCR, producing one record per CDR3 protein. The data hold a few hundred thousand distinct CDR3 sequences, with more than 9% observed a single time. Source material: blood, either unsorted or a sorted T cell fraction (not recorded which). The source of these receptors is a male donor with ankylosing spondylitis or in good health (not recorded which).

This clonotype was observed at least ten times. The chain carries TRBV6-5 and TRBJ2-2, with D perhaps matching TRBD1 or TRBD2 (7 bases each). With 7 bases removed from V and 6 bases from J, the gap between germline ends came to 15 bases. This CDR3 spans 14 amino acids. Germline-derived CDR1 and CDR2 are MNHEY and SVGAGI. DNA of the CDR3: TGTGCCAGCATTTCGGCAGGGGGGGCCGGGGAGCTGTTTTTT. This codes for CASISAGGAGELFF.

This clonotype came up a few times. V is TRBV20-1 and J is TRBJ2-7, with D uncertain. With 4 bases removed from V and 0 bases from J, the gap between germline ends came to 7 bases. The CDR3 covers 12 residues. CDR1 DFQATT and CDR2 SNEGSKA come from the germline V gene (reference sequence). DNA for the CDR3: TGCAGTGCTACAAGGGTCTCCTACGAGCAGTACTTC. Protein: CSATRVSYEQYF.

This clonotype was recorded a few times. The rearrangement joins TRBV15 to TRBJ2-3; a weak D match, TRBD2 (5 bases). The CDR3 consists of 16 residues. Germline loops: CDR1 LNHNV, CDR2 YYDKDF (reference sequence). The V gene lost 0 bases and the J gene lost 1 base, with 11 bases spanning the gap. CDR3 sequence reads: CATSRDFGVGTDTQYF. The DNA of the CDR3 is TGTGCCACCAGCAGAGATTTCGGGGTGGGCACAGATACGCAGTATTTT.

This clonotype came up many times. The V call is TRBV20-1, the J call TRBJ1-4; TRBD1 might be the D (5 bases). Germline V gives CDR1 DFQATT, CDR2 SNEGSKA (reference sequence). The CDR3 is made up of 12 amino acids. V lost 6 bases and J lost 8, with 13 bases in between. CDR3 in DNA: TGCAGTGCGGCCGCAGGGAGGGAAAAACTGTTTTTT. The encoded protein is CSAAAGREKLFF.

The chain employs TRBV3-1 and TRBJ2-5, with 7 bases matching TRBD2. J was trimmed by 0 bases and V by 2 bases; bases with no gene match: 9. Germline CDR1 LGHDT, CDR2 YNNKEL (reference sequence). The CDR3 has 17 residues. CDR3 in amino acids: CASSQQRDYRYQETQYF. The CDR3 nucleotides read TGTGCCAGCAGCCAACAGAGGGACTACCGGTACCAAGAGACCCAGTACTTC.

In its sample, this clonotype was seen a few times. This chain uses TRBV7-9 with TRBJ2-1, with 11 bases aligning to TRBD2. The CDR3 spans 15 residues. Per the germline V gene, CDR1 is SEHNR and CDR2 is FQNEAQ (reference sequence). With 8 bases clipped from V and 4 bases from J, the junction kept 7 bases outside the gene matches. The CDR3 DNA sequence: TGTGCCAGCTCCCCGACTAGCGGGGAGTACAATGAGCAGTTCTTC. Amino acid sequence: CASSPTSGEYNEQFF.

Many counts were recorded for this clonotype. The genes are TRBV9 and TRBJ2-4; D may be TRBD1 (6 bases). Per the germline V gene, CDR1 is SGDLS and CDR2 is YYNGEE. The V and J ends lost 3 bases and 2 bases respectively, with 9 bases between them. The CDR3 is made up of 14 amino acids. CDR3 bases: TGTGCCAGCAGCGCCCAGGGGTCCAAAAACATTCAGTACTTC. Translated, it gives CASSAQGSKNIQYF.

The CDR3 is CASSLATRGRNTEAFF. As DNA, the CDR3 is TGCGCCAGCAGCTTGGCGACGAGGGGCCGGAACACTGAAGCTTTCTTT. V gene TRBV5-1 combines with J gene TRBJ1-1, with a tentative D call TRBD1 (5 bases). V was cut by 0 bases and J by 1 base, with 13 bases left in between. The CDR3 runs 16 residues. Germline lookup yields CDR1 SGHRS and CDR2 YFSETQ. The full variable domain, with the rest looked up from reference TRBV5-1 and TRBJ1-1, is KAGVTQTPRYLIKTRGQQVTLSCSPISGHRSVSWYQQTPGQGLQFLFEYFSETQRNKGNFPGRFSGRQFSNSRSEMNVSTLELGDSALYLCASSLATRGRNTEAFFGQGTRLTVV.

Ten or more counts support this clonotype. The CDR3, as DNA: TGCAGTGCTCAGACAGGGCCTCTCTATAATTCACCCCTCCACTTT. It codes for CSAQTGPLYNSPLHF. This chain links TRBV20-1 with TRBJ1-6, with 7 bases fitting TRBD1. Germline CDR1 and CDR2: DFQATT and SNEGSKA (reference sequence). The CDR3 consists of 15 residues. Trimming removed 5 bases from V and 3 bases from J; junction bases left unmatched: 7.

This clonotype was picked up a small number of times. The gene calls are TRBV28 and TRBJ1-2; D is ambiguous. Trimming removed 7 bases from V and 0 bases from J, with 15 bases in between. Germline V gene data show CDR1 as MDHEN and CDR2 as SYDVKM. The CDR3 consists of 15 residues. CDR3 protein: CASIPAGSANYGYTF. For the CDR3, the DNA is TGTGCCAGCATTCCGGCGGGTTCAGCTAACTATGGCTACACCTTC.

In regard to this clonotype: A read error is possible here, since a much larger clone lies one base away. This chain links TRBV7-9 with TRBJ1-1; TRBD1 aligns across 9 bases. This CDR3 is 13 amino acids long. In germline, CDR1 is SEHNR, CDR2 FQNEAQ (reference sequence). The trim removed 4 bases at V and 3 bases at J, leaving 0 bases unmatched. CDR3 sequence: CASSWTGDTEAFF. The CDR3 DNA reads as TGTGCCAGCAGCTGGACAGGGGACACTGAAGCTTTCTTT.

This clonotype has a count of ten or more. The genes are TRBV12-3 or TRBV12-4 and TRBJ1-2; D possibly corresponds to TRBD1 (5 bases). The CDR3 loop spans 13 amino acids. Trimming took 3 bases from V and 8 from J, leaving 13 bases between them. Here the CDR3 reads CASSFQRDGGYTF. As DNA, the CDR3 is TGTGCCAGCAGTTTTCAGCGGGACGGGGGCTACACCTTC.

The chain uses TRBV7-2 and TRBJ1-2; 10 bases align to TRBD1. Germline V gene sequence: CDR1 SGHTA, CDR2 FQGNSA. This CDR3 is built from 14 residues. The ends lost 4 bases at V and 7 bases at J; junction bases unmatched: 6. The chain's CDR3 is CASSYRDRGLGYTF. The CDR3 DNA sequence: TGTGCCAGCAGCTACAGGGACAGGGGTCTTGGCTACACCTTC.

A few counts support this clonotype. The chain is built from TRBV5-1 and TRBJ1-1; the D is unclear. The germline V and J ends were trimmed by 1 base and 3 bases, with 7 bases remaining between them. The germline CDR1 and CDR2 sequences are SGHRS and YFSETQ. The CDR3 length is 13 residues. This CDR3 is CASSLPGDTEAFF. CDR3 sequence (DNA): TGCGCCAGCAGCTTGCCAGGTGACACTGAAGCTTTCTTT.

This clonotype was observed many times. J is TRBJ1-2 and V is TRBV5-1, with D uncertain. Per the germline V gene, CDR1 is SGHRS and CDR2 is YFSETQ. The CDR3 consists of 13 residues. V was cut by 3 bases and J by 10 bases, with 16 bases left in between. The CDR3 DNA reads as TGCGCCAGCAGCTACGGACTGCAGCCTGACTACACCTTC. Residues: CASSYGLQPDYTF.

The chain has TRBV11-2 and TRBJ2-3; TRBD2 matches 9 bases. The trim removed 6 bases at V and 2 bases at J, leaving 15 bases unmatched. The CDR3 covers 18 residues. Germline CDR1 and CDR2: SGHAT and FQNNGV. As DNA, the CDR3 is TGTGCCAGCAGTCCGAGCGGAACTAGCGGGTATATCACAGATACGCAGTATTTT. Translated, it gives CASSPSGTSGYITDTQYF.

The chain uses TRBV12-3 or TRBV12-4 and TRBJ2-7, with 8 bases that match TRBD1. V gave up 4 bases and J gave up 3 bases; unmatched junction bases: 11. This CDR3 spans 16 amino acids. CDR3: CASSSGTGHQFYEQYF. CDR3 nucleotides: TGTGCCAGCAGTTCCGGGACAGGTCACCAGTTCTACGAGCAGTACTTC.

This clonotype was counted between two and nine times. Compared with germline, one end of the junction differs, possibly owing to a read error. The chain has TRBV28 and TRBJ2-7; no clear D. The CDR3 contains 14 residues. Germline values: CDR1 MDHEN, CDR2 SYDVKM. CDR3 DNA sequence: TGTGCCAGCGGTCGGGCCAGCGAGATAGTAAGGGTTTCCTTC. It yields the protein CASGRASEIVRVSF.

This CDR3 reads CASSQGNTIYF. DNA of the CDR3: TGTGCCAGCAGCCAAGGAAACACCATATATTTT. The chain carries TRBV7-2 and TRBJ1-3; D is ambiguous. CDR1 is SGHTA and CDR2 is FQGNSA in the germline V gene. There are 11 residues in the CDR3. V lost 5 bases and J lost 4, with 3 bases in between.

As concerns this clonotype: This may be a read error: a much more frequent sequence differs by one nucleotide. V usage is TRBV7-2 and J usage is TRBJ2-3; 8 positions match TRBD1. The end of the DNA fits TRBJ1-5 better, so the J call may be wrong. CDR1 SGHTA and CDR2 FQGNSA come from the germline V gene. The CDR3 is 15 amino acids. The CDR3, as DNA: TGTGCCAGCAGCTTAGGAGACAGGGGCACAGATACGCAGCATTTT. Translation gives CASSLGDRGTDTQHF.

At least ten counts were recorded for this clonotype. The chain recombines TRBV5-1 with TRBJ2-7, with 9 bases lining up with TRBD2. In germline, CDR1 is SGHRS, CDR2 YFSETQ. The CDR3 contains 16 residues. Trimming took 3 bases from V and 1 from J; bases not matched to a gene: 8. CDR3 DNA sequence: TGCGCCAGCAGCTCAGCCGGCACTAGCGGGTCCTACGAGCAGTACTTC. Its translation: CASSSAGTSGSYEQYF.

This clonotype was counted between two and nine times. This chain joins TRBV18 and TRBJ1-1, with D tentatively TRBD1 (5 bases). Looked up from germline, CDR1 is KGHSH and CDR2 is LQKENI. The CDR3 loop spans 14 amino acids. V was clipped by 4 bases and J by 1 base, with 10 bases between them. CDR3: CASSREQGNTEAFF. Written as DNA, the CDR3 is TGTGCCAGCTCACGGGAGCAGGGGAACACTGAAGCTTTCTTT.

This clonotype has just a few counts. This chain joins TRBV20-1 and TRBJ2-1; 15 positions match TRBD2. The germline CDR1 and CDR2 sequences are DFQATT and SNEGSKA (reference sequence). With V trimmed by 6 bases and J by 8 bases, 8 bases remained unmatched. The CDR3 is 15 residues long. The CDR3: CSAHRTSGGVDEQFF. The DNA for the CDR3 is TGCAGTGCCCACCGGACTAGCGGGGGGGTCGATGAGCAGTTCTTC.